The sequence of this T cell receptor (beta chain) was determined in a study of cytomegalovirus exposure and HLA in healthy donors. V gave up 3 bases and J gave up 4 bases; unmatched junction bases: 8. This CDR3 is 16 amino acids long. Germline assignment: CDR1 LNHNV and CDR2 YYDKDF (reference sequence). This clone was picked up a small number of times. Its specificity is unknown. Notes on the study in general: The investigators catalogued 164 TCR beta chains as cytomegalovirus-associated. Of the V segments, some could not be distinguished, including TRBV6-2 and TRBV6-3, and were excluded.

The PCR was carried out with 60 Vbeta primers and 13 Jbeta primers. The repertoire was sequenced with immunoSEQ multiplex PCR; TCRdb's copy has only in-frame clones and lacks some. This table has under 300,000 clones, about four fifths appearing once. The receptor was derived from a woman between 40 and 55 years old in good health and CMV-seropositive. Sample: PBMCs. V usage is TRBV15 and J usage is TRBJ2-2; 7 nucleotides match TRBD1. CDR3 bases: TGTGCCACCAGCAGCGATGACAGGGATTTCACCGGGGAGCTGTTTTTT. Protein: CATSSDDRDFTGELFF.